The clone carrying this T cell receptor beta chain is medium-sized in the sample. This sample was included in a study of graft-versus-host responses after intestinal transplantation. In the study overall: All recipients were transplanted with multivisceral, liver-intestinal, or isolated intestinal grafts. Recipients were all induced with anti-thymocyte globulin, then given tacrolimus and steroids for approximately three years.

Findings of the study overall: There was an association between peak levels of circulating GvH clones and early post-transplant HvG declines.

The table came from immunoSEQ multiplex PCR; TCRdb's copy has only in-frame clones and leaves some out. Counted here are more than 12,000 clones, roughly 28% occurring once; the ten biggest clones make up 3.9%. Responders (approximately 200,000, CFSE-labeled) were co-plated with approximately 200,000 irradiated, violet-dye-labeled stimulators. This clonotype was obtained from a human patient who received an intestinal transplant. Sample: alloreactive CD4+ T cells from a mixed lymphocyte reaction culture, taken before intestinal transplant. Subset noted: CFSE-low proliferating T cells sorted from roughly 6-day pre-transplant mixed lymphocyte reaction (GvH or HvG direction).

This CDR3 reads CASSPGLAGLLNYEQYF. DNA for the CDR3: TGTGCCAGCAGCCCGGGACTAGCGGGACTCCTCAATTACGAGCAGTACTTC. This chain links TRBV7-2 with TRBJ2-7; 13 positions agree with TRBD2. The V and J ends lost 5 bases and 4 bases, in that order; junction bases with no gene match: 11. This CDR3 is built from 17 residues. Germline lookup yields CDR1 SGHTA and CDR2 FQGNSA.